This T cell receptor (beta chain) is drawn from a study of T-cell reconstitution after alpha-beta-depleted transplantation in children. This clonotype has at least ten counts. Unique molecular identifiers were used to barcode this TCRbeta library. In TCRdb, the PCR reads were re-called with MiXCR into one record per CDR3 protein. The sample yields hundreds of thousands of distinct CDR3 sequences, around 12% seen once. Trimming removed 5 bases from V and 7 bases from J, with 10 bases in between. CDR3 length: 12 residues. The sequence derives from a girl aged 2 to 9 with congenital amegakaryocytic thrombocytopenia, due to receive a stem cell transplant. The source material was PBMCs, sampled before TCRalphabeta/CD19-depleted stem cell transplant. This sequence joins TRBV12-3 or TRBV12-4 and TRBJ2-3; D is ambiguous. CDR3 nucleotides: TGTGCCAGCAGTCCTTTGGGGAATACGCAGTATTTT. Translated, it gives CASSPLGNTQYF.